This entry is about one T cell receptor beta chain. Its antigen is as yet unknown. The entry originates in a study of shared clonotypes between healthy human individuals. CDR3 length: 19 amino acids. Deletions cut 1 base from V and 0 bases from J, with 18 bases between. The germline CDR1 and CDR2 sequences are MDHEN and SYDVKM. General study findings and limits: Represented genetic and exposure-history diversity was restricted by having few donors.

The split of CD4+ cells yielded CD45RA+ naive and CD45RA-negative memory subsets. Assay execution proceeded at the deep level. The repertoire was sequenced with immunoSEQ multiplex PCR; TCRdb's copy has only in-frame clones and lacks some. The data hold roughly 2.2 million clones, with around 93% observed a single time. The rearrangement joins TRBV28 to TRBJ1-4; a weak D match, TRBD1 (6 bases). This receptor was taken from a young man in good health. Some clones in this sample may be carry-over from other donors' samples. Source material: naive CD4+ T cells from PBMCs. The sample's subset: CD45RA+ positively selected. In nucleotides, the CDR3 is TGTGCCAGCAGTTTATTACAGGGACGTGAACCCACAACTAATGAAAAACTGTTTTTT. Encoded protein: CASSLLQGREPTTNEKLFF.